This T cell receptor (beta chain) comes out of a study of shared clonotypes between healthy human individuals. Generated by immunoSEQ multiplex PCR, the TCRdb table keeps only in-frame clones and is missing some. The sample shows about 1.1 million clones, 78% of them seen only once. The V gene lost 5 bases and the J gene lost 8 bases, with 18 bases spanning the gap. The CDR3 extends over 14 amino acids. The germline V gene encodes CDR1 SGHVS and CDR2 FNYEAQ. Sequencing was done on a sample of memory CD4+ T cells from PBMCs. Subset indicated: CD45RA-negative fraction. This receptor was taken from a man aged 18 to 29 in good health. Some clones in this sample may be carry-over from other donors' samples. The chain is built from TRBV7-6 and TRBJ1-2; TRBD1 might be the D (5 bases). CDR3 loop: CASSPRVPAEGYTF. The CDR3 DNA reads as TGTGCCAGCAGCCCCAGGGTTCCCGCGGAGGGCTACACCTTC.